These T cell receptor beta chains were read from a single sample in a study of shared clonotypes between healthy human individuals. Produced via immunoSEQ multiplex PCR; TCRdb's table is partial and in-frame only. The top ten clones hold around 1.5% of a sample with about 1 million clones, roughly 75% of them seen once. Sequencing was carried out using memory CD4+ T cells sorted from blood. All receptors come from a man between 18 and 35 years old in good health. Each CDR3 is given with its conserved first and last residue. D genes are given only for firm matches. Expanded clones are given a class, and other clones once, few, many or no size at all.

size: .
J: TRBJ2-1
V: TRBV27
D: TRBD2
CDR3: CASSPILAGGQNEQFF
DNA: TGTGCCAGCAGTCCTATCCTAGCGGGGGGGCAAAATGAGCAGTTCTTC

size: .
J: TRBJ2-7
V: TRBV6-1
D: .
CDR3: CASGGGASYEQYF
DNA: TGTGCCAGCGGTGGGGGGGCCTCCTACGAGCAGTACTTC

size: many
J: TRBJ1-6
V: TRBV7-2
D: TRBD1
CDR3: CASSLNAGGRPLHF
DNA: TGTGCCAGCAGCTTGAACGCAGGGGGCCGACCCCTCCACTTT

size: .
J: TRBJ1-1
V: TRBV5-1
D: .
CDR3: CASSEGVNGNTEAFF
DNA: TGCGCCAGCAGCGAGGGCGTTAACGGGAACACTGAAGCTTTCTTT

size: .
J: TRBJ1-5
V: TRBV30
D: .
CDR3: CAWSVGSNQPQHF
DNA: TGTGCCTGGAGTGTCGGGAGCAATCAGCCCCAGCATTTT

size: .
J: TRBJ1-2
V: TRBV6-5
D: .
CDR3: CASSYRGSNYGYTF
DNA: TGTGCCAGCAGTTACAGGGGGTCTAACTATGGCTACACCTTC

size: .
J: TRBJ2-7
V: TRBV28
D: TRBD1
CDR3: CASSWAGTGDLEQYF
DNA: TGTGCCAGCAGCTGGGCCGGGACAGGGGACCTCGAGCAGTACTTC

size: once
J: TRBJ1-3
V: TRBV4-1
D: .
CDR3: CASSQEQQITGNTIYF
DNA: TGCGCCAGCAGCCAAGAACAGCAGATAACTGGAAACACCATATATTTT

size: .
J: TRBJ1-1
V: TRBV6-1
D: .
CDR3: CASTLAGHTEAFF
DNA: TGTGCCAGCACCCTCGCGGGCCACACTGAAGCTTTCTTT

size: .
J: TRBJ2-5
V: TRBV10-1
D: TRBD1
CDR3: CASSESMGQGSQETQYF
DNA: TGCGCCAGCAGTGAGTCGATGGGACAGGGTTCCCAAGAGACCCAGTACTTC

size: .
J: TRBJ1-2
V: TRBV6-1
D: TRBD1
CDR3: CASESGQPYGYTF
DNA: TGTGCCAGTGAGTCGGGACAGCCCTATGGCTACACCTTC

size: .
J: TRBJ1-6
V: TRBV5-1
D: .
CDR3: CASSQAVVNSPLHF
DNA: TGCGCCAGCAGCCAGGCGGTCGTAAATTCACCCCTCCACTTT

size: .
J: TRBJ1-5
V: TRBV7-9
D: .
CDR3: CASSLAGQPQHF
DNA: TGTGCCAGCAGCTTAGCGGGTCAGCCCCAGCATTTT

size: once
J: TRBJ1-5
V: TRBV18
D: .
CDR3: CASSPGGSLNQPQHF
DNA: TGTGCCAGCTCACCCGGGGGGTCCCTCAATCAGCCCCAGCATTTT

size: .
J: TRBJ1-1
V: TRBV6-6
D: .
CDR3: CASSYSPQTNTEAFF
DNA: TGTGCCAGCAGTTATTCCCCCCAAACAAACACTGAAGCTTTCTTT

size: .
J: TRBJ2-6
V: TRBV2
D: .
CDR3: CASGEQKTGANVLTF
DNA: TGTGCCAGCGGGGAGCAGAAGACTGGGGCCAACGTCCTGACTTTC

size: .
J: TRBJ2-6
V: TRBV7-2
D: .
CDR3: CASSTSSYGANVLTF
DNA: TGTGCCAGCAGCACCTCTAGCTATGGGGCCAACGTCCTGACTTTC

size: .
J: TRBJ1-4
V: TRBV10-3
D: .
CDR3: CAINDIPNEKLFF
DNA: TGTGCCATCAACGACATACCGAATGAAAAACTGTTTTTT

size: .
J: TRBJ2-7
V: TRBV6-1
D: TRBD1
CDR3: CASMGDRDYEQYF
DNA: TGTGCCAGCATGGGGGACAGGGACTACGAGCAGTACTTC

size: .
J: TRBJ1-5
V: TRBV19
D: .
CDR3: CASSSGLVAGNQPQHF
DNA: TGTGCCAGTAGTAGCGGCCTCGTGGCAGGGAATCAGCCCCAGCATTTT

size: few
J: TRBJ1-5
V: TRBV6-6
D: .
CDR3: CASSNGQNSNQPQHF
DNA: TGTGCCAGCAGCAACGGACAGAATAGCAATCAGCCCCAGCATTTT

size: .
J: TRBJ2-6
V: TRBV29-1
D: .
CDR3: CSVGPGPRSGANVLTF
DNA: TGCAGCGTAGGCCCCGGACCGCGCTCTGGGGCCAACGTCCTGACTTTC

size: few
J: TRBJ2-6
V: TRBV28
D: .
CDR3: CASSPTQSGANVLTF
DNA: TGTGCCAGCAGTCCCACACAGTCTGGGGCCAACGTCCTGACTTTC

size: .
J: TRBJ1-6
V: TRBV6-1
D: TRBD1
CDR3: CASSVEGGHNSPLHF
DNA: TGTGCCAGCAGTGTTGAAGGGGGCCATAATTCACCCCTCCACTTT

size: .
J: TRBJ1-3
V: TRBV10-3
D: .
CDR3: CAISESSGNTIYF
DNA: TGTGCCATCAGTGAGTCCAGTGGAAACACCATATATTTT

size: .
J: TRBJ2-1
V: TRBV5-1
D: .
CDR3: CASSRTGDYNEQFF
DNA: TGCGCCAGCAGCCGGACGGGGGACTACAATGAGCAGTTCTTC

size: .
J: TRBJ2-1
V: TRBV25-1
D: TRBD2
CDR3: CASSEWPSGREQFF
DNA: TGTGCCAGCAGTGAATGGCCTAGCGGGAGAGAGCAGTTCTTC

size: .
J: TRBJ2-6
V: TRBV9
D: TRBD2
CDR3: CASSVALATRSSGANVLTF
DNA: TGTGCCAGCAGCGTAGCACTAGCGACCCGTAGCTCTGGGGCCAACGTCCTGACTTTC

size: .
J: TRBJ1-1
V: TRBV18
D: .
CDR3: CASSSSMDSGNTEAFF
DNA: TGTGCCAGCTCCAGCTCCATGGATAGTGGGAACACTGAAGCTTTCTTT

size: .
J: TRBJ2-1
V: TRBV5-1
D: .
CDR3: CASSAEGLSSYNEQFF
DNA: TGCGCCAGCAGCGCGGAGGGACTTAGCTCCTACAATGAGCAGTTCTTC

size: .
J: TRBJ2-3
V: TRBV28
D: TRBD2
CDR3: CASSSGTSGLTDTQYF
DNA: TGTGCCAGCAGTTCCGGGACTAGCGGTCTCACAGATACGCAGTATTTT

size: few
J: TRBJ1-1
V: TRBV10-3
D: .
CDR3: CAISESRGEAFF
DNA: TGTGCCATCAGTGAGTCTCGGGGAGAAGCTTTCTTT

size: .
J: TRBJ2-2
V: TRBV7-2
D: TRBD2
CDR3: CASSLGLAENTGELFF
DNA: TGTGCCAGCAGCTTGGGACTAGCGGAAAACACCGGGGAGCTGTTTTTT

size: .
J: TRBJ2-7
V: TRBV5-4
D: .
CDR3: CASSLKSSYEQYF
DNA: TGTGCCAGCAGCTTGAAGAGCTCCTACGAGCAGTACTTC

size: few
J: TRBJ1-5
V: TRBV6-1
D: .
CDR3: CASSEASGEQPQHF
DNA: TGTGCCAGCAGTGAAGCGTCAGGGGAGCAGCCCCAGCATTTT

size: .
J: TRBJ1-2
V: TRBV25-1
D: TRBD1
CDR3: CASSDPGTGVGNYGYTF
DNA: TGTGCCAGCAGTGACCCCGGGACAGGGGTGGGTAACTATGGCTACACCTTC

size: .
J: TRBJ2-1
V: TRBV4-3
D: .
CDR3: CASSPSPHNEQFF
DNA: TGCGCCAGCAGCCCCTCCCCTCATAATGAGCAGTTCTTC